The source of this T cell receptor beta chain is a study of blood T cells in healthy people across ages. The study, taken as a whole, reports: As naive T cell percentage varied, TCR beta diversity correlated strongly with it.

With a J-beta primer mix and a sample-barcoded 5' primer, a second PCR ran about 6 to 11 cycles. The study obtained at least 3 million CDR3-containing paired-end reads from every sample. TCRdb reprocessed the 5' RACE reads with MiXCR, giving one entry per CDR3 protein. The sample yields 540,000 or so distinct CDR3 sequences, 27% seen once. Per the germline V gene, CDR1 is SNHLY and CDR2 is FYNNEI. The CDR3 spans 15 residues. Notes on this clonotype: Antigen unknown. One end of the junction is discordant with germline, which a read error may explain.

Sequenced input: blood. The TCR originated in a woman between 70 and 85 years old in good health. V gene TRBV2 combines with J gene TRBJ2-6; TRBD1 agrees at 7 bases. CDR3 loop: CACSQQGPRANVLTF. Here the CDR3 DNA reads TGTGCCTGCAGTCAACAGGGGCCCAGGGCCAACGTCCTGACTTTC.